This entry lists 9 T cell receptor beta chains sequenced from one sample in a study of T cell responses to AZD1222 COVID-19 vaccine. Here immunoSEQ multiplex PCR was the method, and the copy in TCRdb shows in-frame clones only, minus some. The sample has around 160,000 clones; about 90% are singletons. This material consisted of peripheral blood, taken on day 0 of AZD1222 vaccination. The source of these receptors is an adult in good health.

The CDR3 loop is CASSPLGQTGIHEQFF. The CDR3 region has the DNA TGCGCCAGCAGCCCCCTGGGACAGACCGGAATACATGAGCAGTTCTTC. V gene TRBV4-1 combines with J gene TRBJ2-1; the match to TRBD1 covers 7 bases. Germline V gives CDR1 MGHRA, CDR2 YSYEKL. J lost 8 bases, V lost 4 bases, and 14 bases had no gene match. The CDR3 is made up of 16 amino acids.

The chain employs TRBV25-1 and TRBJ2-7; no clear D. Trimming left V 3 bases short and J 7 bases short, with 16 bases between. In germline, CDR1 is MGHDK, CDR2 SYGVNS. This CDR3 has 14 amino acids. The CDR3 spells CASSDFDDVGEQYF. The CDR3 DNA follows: TGTGCCAGCAGTGATTTTGATGATGTTGGTGAGCAGTACTTC.

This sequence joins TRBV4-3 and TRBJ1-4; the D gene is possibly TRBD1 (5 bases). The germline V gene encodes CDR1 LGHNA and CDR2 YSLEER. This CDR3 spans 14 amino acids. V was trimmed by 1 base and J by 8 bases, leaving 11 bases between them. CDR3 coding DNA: TGCGCCAGCAGCCAAGTGGGGACCCCCGAAAAACTGTTTTTT. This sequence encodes CASSQVGTPEKLFF.

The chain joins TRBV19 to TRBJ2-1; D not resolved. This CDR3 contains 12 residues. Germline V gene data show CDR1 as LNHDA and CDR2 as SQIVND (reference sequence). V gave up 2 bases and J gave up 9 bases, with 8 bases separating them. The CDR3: CASSITLREQFF. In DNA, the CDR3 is TGTGCCAGTAGTATAACCCTCCGTGAGCAGTTCTTC.

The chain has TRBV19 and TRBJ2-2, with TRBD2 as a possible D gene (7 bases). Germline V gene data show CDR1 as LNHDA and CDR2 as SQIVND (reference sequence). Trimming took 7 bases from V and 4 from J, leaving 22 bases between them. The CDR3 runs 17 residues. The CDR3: CASNVRRGPGGTGELFF. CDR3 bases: TGTGCCAGTAATGTCAGGCGGGGGCCCGGGGGCACCGGGGAGCTGTTTTTT. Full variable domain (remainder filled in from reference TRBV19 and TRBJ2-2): DGGITQSPKYLFRKEGQNVTLSCEQNLNHDAMYWYRQDPGQGLRLIYYSQIVNDFQKGDIAEGYSVSREKKESFPLTVTSAQKNPTAFYLCASNVRRGPGGTGELFFGEGSRLTVL.

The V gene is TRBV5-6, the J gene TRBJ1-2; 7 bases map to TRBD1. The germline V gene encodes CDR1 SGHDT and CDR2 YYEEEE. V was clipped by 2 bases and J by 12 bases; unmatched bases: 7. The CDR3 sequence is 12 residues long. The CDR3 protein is CASSLRQGGDTF. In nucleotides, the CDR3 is TGTGCCAGCAGCTTAAGACAGGGTGGGGACACCTTC.

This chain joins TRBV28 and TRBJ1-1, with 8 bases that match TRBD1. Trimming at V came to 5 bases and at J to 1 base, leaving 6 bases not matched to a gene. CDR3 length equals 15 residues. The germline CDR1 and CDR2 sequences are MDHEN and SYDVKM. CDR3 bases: TGTGCCAGCAGTGGGGCAGGGACAGGGAACACTGAAGCTTTCTTT. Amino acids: CASSGAGTGNTEAFF.

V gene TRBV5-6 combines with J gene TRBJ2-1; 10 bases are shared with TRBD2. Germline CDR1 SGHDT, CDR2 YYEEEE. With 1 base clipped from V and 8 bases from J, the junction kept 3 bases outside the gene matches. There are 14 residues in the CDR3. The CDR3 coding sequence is TGTGCCAGCAGCTTGCTAGCGGGAGTATATGAGCAGTTCTTC. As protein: CASSLLAGVYEQFF.

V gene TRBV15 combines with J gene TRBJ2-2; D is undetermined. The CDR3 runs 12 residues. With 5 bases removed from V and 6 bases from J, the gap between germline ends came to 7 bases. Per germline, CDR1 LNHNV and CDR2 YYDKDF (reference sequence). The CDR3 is CATSGFSGELFF. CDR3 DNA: TGTGCCACCAGCGGGTTTTCCGGGGAGCTGTTTTTT.